This T cell receptor beta chain was sequenced in a study of T cells in Graves' hyperthyroidism and ophthalmopathy. Study-level findings and limits: The model's output predicted ophthalmopathy at a median of around 6.9 months prior to onset. Blood held most thyroid clonotypes expanded above 0.001 frequency.

Patients counted as stable if ophthalmopathy did not develop within 18 months. Exclusion of a patient resulted from uncontrolled infection, other autoimmune disease, pregnancy or lactation. Germline-derived CDR1 and CDR2 are SGDLS and YYNGEE. V lost 0 bases to trimming and J lost 4 bases, with 14 bases between them. The CDR3 extends over 15 amino acids. This clonotype was picked up many times. What it binds is not known. Researchers amplified the TCR beta CDR3 regions from RNA transcripts. The HTBI primer set drove a first-round RT-PCR of the TCR CDR3. One entry per CDR3 protein results from TCRdb running MiXCR on the multiplex PCR reads. The sample lists a few hundred thousand distinct CDR3 sequences, just over 45% occurring once.

The receptor comes from a woman aged 18-29 years with Graves' hyperthyroidism. The sequenced sample consisted of peripheral blood or thyroid tissue (not recorded which). This chain connects TRBV9 to TRBJ2-7; the D gene is possibly TRBD1 (6 bases). Here the CDR3 reads CASSVAPGDFYEQYF. CDR3 in DNA: TGTGCCAGCAGCGTAGCTCCAGGGGATTTTTACGAGCAGTACTTC.